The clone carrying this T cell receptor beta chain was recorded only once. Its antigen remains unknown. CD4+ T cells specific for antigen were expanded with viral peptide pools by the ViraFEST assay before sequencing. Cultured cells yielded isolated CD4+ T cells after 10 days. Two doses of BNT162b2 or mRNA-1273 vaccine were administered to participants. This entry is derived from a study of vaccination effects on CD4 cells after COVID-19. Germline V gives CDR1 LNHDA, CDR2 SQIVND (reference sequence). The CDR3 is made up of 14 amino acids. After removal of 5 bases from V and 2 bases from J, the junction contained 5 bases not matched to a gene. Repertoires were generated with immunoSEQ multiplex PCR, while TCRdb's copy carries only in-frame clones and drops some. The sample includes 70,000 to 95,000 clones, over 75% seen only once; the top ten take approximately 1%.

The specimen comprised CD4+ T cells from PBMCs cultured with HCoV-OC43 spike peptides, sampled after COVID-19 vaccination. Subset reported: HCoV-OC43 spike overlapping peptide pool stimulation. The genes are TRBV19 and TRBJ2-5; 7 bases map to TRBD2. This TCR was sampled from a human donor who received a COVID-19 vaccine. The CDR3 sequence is CASSRRRGQETQYF. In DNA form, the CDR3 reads TGTGCCAGTAGTCGACGGCGGGGGCAAGAGACCCAGTACTTC.